These 21 T cell receptor beta chains were sequenced from one sample in a study of cytomegalovirus exposure and HLA in healthy donors. Primers for the PCR totalled 60 Vbeta and 13 Jbeta. TCRdb keeps only in-frame clones here, not all; method: immunoSEQ multiplex PCR. The table shows roughly 200,000 clones, with roughly 68% occurring only once. The sample consisted of PBMCs. The receptors stem from a man aged 35 to 55 in good health and CMV-seropositive.

The chain employs TRBV6-1 and TRBJ2-3; 7 bases are shared with TRBD1. The germline V gene encodes CDR1 MNHNS and CDR2 SASEGT. The V segment lost 2 bases and the J segment 0 bases; nucleotides outside the gene matches: 2. The CDR3 is made up of 15 amino acids. The chain's CDR3 is CASSENRGSTDTQYF. CDR3 coding DNA: TGTGCCAGCAGTGAAAACAGGGGAAGCACAGATACGCAGTATTTT.

This clone was observed a few times. The rearrangement uses TRBV5-5 and TRBJ1-2; 12 nucleotides line up with TRBD1. With 5 bases clipped from V and 3 bases from J, the junction kept 14 bases outside the gene matches. The germline V gene encodes CDR1 SGHKS and CDR2 YYEKEE (reference sequence). The CDR3 runs to 18 residues. This CDR3 is CASSIYRDRGLNHYGYTF. Here the CDR3 DNA reads TGTGCCAGCAGTATATACCGGGACAGGGGGCTTAATCACTATGGCTACACCTTC.

This chain connects TRBV29-1 to TRBJ2-1; 7 bases are a match to TRBD1. Germline V gene sequence: CDR1 SQVTM, CDR2 ANQGSEA. The V and J ends lost 7 bases and 9 bases, in that order; junction bases with no gene match: 15. The CDR3 loop spans 14 amino acids. The CDR3 is CSGSRARGPSEQFF. As DNA, the CDR3 is TGCAGCGGGAGCAGAGCGAGGGGGCCTAGTGAGCAGTTCTTC.

The chain combines TRBV7-8 with TRBJ2-1, with a weak D call TRBD2 (6 bases). V shed 1 base and J shed 4 bases, with 17 bases lying between them. Looked up from germline, CDR1 is SGHVS and CDR2 is FQNEAQ. The CDR3 covers 17 residues. The CDR3 region is CASSLGSSGVLYNEQFF. The CDR3 nucleotides read TGTGCCAGCAGCTTAGGGTCGTCGGGGGTACTATACAATGAGCAGTTCTTC.

The chain links TRBV7-2 to TRBJ2-5; maybe TRBD1 (6 bases). The DNA matches TRBJ2-7 better at its end, which makes the J call doubtful. CDR3 length: 15 residues. The V gene's germline CDR1 is SGHTA and CDR2 FQGNSA. In nucleotides, the CDR3 is TGTGCCAGCAGCCCAACACGGGACAAACCCTACGAGCAGTACTTC. Encoded protein: CASSPTRDKPYEQYF.

The chain couples TRBV4-2 to TRBJ2-1; weak D call: TRBD2 (5 bases). This CDR3 contains 14 residues. Germline values: CDR1 LGHNA, CDR2 YNFKEQ. The ends were cut back, 2 bases at V and 7 bases at J, with 12 bases in the middle. CDR3 in amino acids: CASSQPGSPNEQFF. The CDR3 coding sequence is TGTGCCAGCAGCCAACCTGGGAGTCCGAATGAGCAGTTCTTC.

The chain uses TRBV18 and TRBJ1-5; 12 bases line up with TRBD1. Germline V CDR1 and CDR2: KGHSH, LQKENI. With 3 bases clipped from V and 5 bases from J, the junction kept 2 bases outside the gene matches. The CDR3 runs to 15 residues. The CDR3 nucleotides are TGTGCCAGCTCACCGGGACAGGGGGCCTATCAGCCCCAGCATTTT. This encodes CASSPGQGAYQPQHF.

Notes on this clone: The identical CDR3 is also encoded by other nucleotide sequences in the sample. The chain combines TRBV4-1 with TRBJ2-3; TRBD1 aligns across 8 bases. V gave up 4 bases and J gave up 0 bases; unmatched junction bases: 3. The CDR3 loop spans 15 amino acids. The germline V gene has CDR1 MGHRA and CDR2 YSYEKL. The chain's CDR3 is CASSPGQGSTDTQYF. The CDR3, as DNA: TGCGCCAGCAGCCCCGGACAGGGTAGCACAGATACGCAGTATTTT.

This clone has only a few counts. The chain carries TRBV27 and TRBJ2-3; tentative D call: TRBD1 (6 bases). Germline loops: CDR1 MNHEY, CDR2 SMNVEV (reference sequence). The V end lost 5 bases, the J end lost 3 bases, and 15 bases lay between the germline ends. The CDR3 extends over 15 amino acids. CDR3 sequence reads: CASSPQGWGTDTQYF. CDR3 nucleotides: TGTGCCAGCAGTCCCCAGGGGTGGGGGACAGATACGCAGTATTTT.

Regarding this clone: Other DNA sequences in this sample translate to the same CDR3. J is TRBJ1-5 and V is TRBV15; a possible D gene is TRBD1 (6 bases). CDR3 size: 15 residues. Deletions cut 0 bases from V and 7 bases from J, with 13 bases between. Germline lookup yields CDR1 LNHNV and CDR2 YYDKDF (reference sequence). CDR3 sequence reads: CATSRDLAGTQPQHF. DNA for the CDR3: TGTGCCACCAGCAGAGACCTTGCAGGGACACAGCCCCAGCATTTT.

J is TRBJ1-2 and V is TRBV7-9; D call uncertain. Deletions cut 1 base from V and 6 bases from J, with 9 bases between. The CDR3 is made up of 13 amino acids. Germline CDR1 and CDR2: SEHNR and FQNEAQ (reference sequence). The DNA of the CDR3 is TGTGCCAGCAGCTTAGGGCAGGAAGATGGCTACACCTTC. Translation gives CASSLGQEDGYTF.

The rearrangement uses TRBV7-9 and TRBJ1-2; 7 positions match TRBD1. The germline CDR1 and CDR2 sequences are SEHNR and FQNEAQ (reference sequence). CDR3 size: 14 residues. Trimming removed 5 bases from V and 5 bases from J; junction bases left unmatched: 8. DNA for the CDR3: TGTGCCAGCAGCATGGGGACAGTGCGGTATGGCTACACCTTC. Its translation: CASSMGTVRYGYTF.

The chain carries TRBV19 and TRBJ1-4; possible D gene TRBD1, 5 bases. Germline V gene data show CDR1 as LNHDA and CDR2 as SQIVND (reference sequence). The CDR3 totals 15 residues. V lost 6 bases and J lost 7, with 18 bases in between. The CDR3 DNA reads as TGTGCCAGTAGACCCCAGGGACTCGCTAGTGAAAAACTGTTTTTT. Translation: CASRPQGLASEKLFF.

The chain carries TRBV27 and TRBJ2-1, with TRBD2 identical over 7 bases. The CDR3 spans 15 residues. Germline trimming cut 5 bases from V and 0 bases from J; bases unmatched to any gene: 4. Per germline, CDR1 MNHEY and CDR2 SMNVEV (reference sequence). CDR3 amino acids: CASSQSGDSYNEQFF. The CDR3, as DNA: TGTGCCAGCAGTCAAAGCGGGGACTCCTACAATGAGCAGTTCTTC.

This rearrangement joins TRBV18 to TRBJ1-3; 8 bases align to TRBD1. J lost 2 bases, V lost 2 bases, and 5 bases had no gene match. This CDR3 comprises 16 residues. The V gene's germline CDR1 is KGHSH and CDR2 LQKENI. DNA for the CDR3: TGTGCCAGCTCACCAAATCGACAGGGGACTGGAAACACCATATATTTT. It translates to CASSPNRQGTGNTIYF.

The chain recombines TRBV5-6 with TRBJ2-7; D is perhaps TRBD1 (6 bases). V lost 7 bases to trimming and J lost 7 bases, with 21 bases between them. This CDR3 spans 14 amino acids. Per the germline V gene, CDR1 is SGHDT and CDR2 is YYEEEE. CDR3 nucleotides: TGTGCCAGCGGGTGGGGGACATCAGCGAGGGAGCAGTACTTC. Protein: CASGWGTSAREQYF.

The chain couples TRBV10-3 to TRBJ2-5; perhaps TRBD2 as D (7 bases). CDR1 and CDR2 from the germline V gene are ENHRY and SYGVKD. This CDR3 has 13 residues. V was pared by 4 bases and J by 5 bases, with 11 bases between. The CDR3 DNA reads as TGTGCCATCAGTGTGGGGGGGCATGAGACCCAGTACTTC. Its translation: CAISVGGHETQYF.

The chain is built from TRBV29-1 and TRBJ2-3, with 9 positions matching TRBD2. Germline assignment: CDR1 SQVTM and CDR2 ANQGSEA. Germline trimming cut 4 bases from V and 14 bases from J; bases unmatched to any gene: 10. The CDR3 totals 12 residues. The CDR3 DNA sequence: TGCAGCGTTGGGACTAGCGTCAGGGAGTGGTATTTT. This encodes CSVGTSVREWYF.

This clone has only one observation. An end of the junction does not agree with germline; a read error may underlie this. V usage is TRBV7-9 and J usage is TRBJ1-2, with D perhaps matching TRBD1 (5 bases). The CDR3 is 14 amino acids. The germline CDR1 and CDR2 sequences are SEHNR and FQNEAQ (reference sequence). CDR3 region: CASGFEFRGDGYTF. CDR3 nucleotide sequence: TGTGCCAGCGGCTTCGAGTTTAGGGGCGATGGCTACACCTTC.

The DNA of the CDR3 is TGTGCCAGCAGCCCCCAAGGCCTTAGCGCAGATACGCAGTATTTT. Its translation is CASSPQGLSADTQYF. This chain connects TRBV7-2 to TRBJ2-3, with D perhaps TRBD2 (5 bases). CDR1 and CDR2 from the germline V gene are SGHTA and FQGNSA. The CDR3 runs 15 residues. Trimming stripped 5 bases from V and 4 bases from J, with 16 bases between.

A single count supports this clone. The chain employs TRBV5-1 and TRBJ2-2, with unresolved D. The CDR3 spans 15 residues. Per germline, CDR1 SGHRS and CDR2 YFSETQ. Trimming stripped 3 bases from V and 3 bases from J, with 12 bases between. The CDR3 loop is CASSSQEPDTGELFF. CDR3 DNA: TGCGCCAGCAGCTCCCAAGAACCAGACACCGGGGAGCTGTTTTTT.